A single sample is the source of the 10 T cell receptor beta chains below, sequenced in a study of radiotherapy plus CTLA-4 blockade in lung cancer (dated by TCRdb to between 2017 and 2018). Libraries were prepared through the immunoSEQ multiplex PCR assay. Held by TCRdb, this immuneACCESS table contains in-frame sequences only and omits some clones. Under half of the omission traces to an unresolved V gene where checked; the cause of the rest is unknown. The sample has 90,000 or so clones on record, roughly four fifths of them singletons. The biggest ten clones account for more than 0.75% of the sample. The sequences come from peripheral blood, collected from a patient treated with radiotherapy plus ipilimumab. Receptors were obtained from a human donor with non-small cell lung cancer who had stable disease on radiotherapy plus ipilimumab.

The V call is TRBV10-1, the J call TRBJ2-7; 15 bases align to TRBD2. The germline V gene has CDR1 WNHNN and CDR2 SYGVQD (reference sequence). The V and J ends lost 8 bases and 2 bases, in that order; junction bases with no gene match: 10. The CDR3 contains 17 residues. CDR3 sequence: CASGGTSGRNGTYEQYF. The CDR3 region has the DNA TGCGCCAGCGGGGGGACTAGCGGGAGGAATGGCACCTACGAGCAGTACTTC.

This chain links TRBV4-2 with TRBJ2-1; 14 bases are a match to TRBD2. Looked up from germline, CDR1 is LGHNA and CDR2 is YNFKEQ. This CDR3 has 16 residues. V lost 4 bases and J lost 9; bases outside the gene matches: 8. CDR3: CASSPPTSGRAGEQFF. DNA of the CDR3: TGTGCCAGCAGCCCCCCGACTAGCGGGAGGGCCGGTGAGCAGTTCTTC.

This CDR3 reads CSIGQKMNTEAFF. The CDR3 DNA follows: TGCAGCATAGGACAGAAAATGAACACTGAAGCTTTCTTT. The gene calls are TRBV29-1 and TRBJ1-1; weak D call: TRBD1 (6 bases). Looked up from germline, CDR1 is SQVTM and CDR2 is ANQGSEA. The CDR3 has 13 residues. Trimming took off 8 bases at V and 0 bases at J, with 13 bases between the two ends.

Points on this clone: Likely a read error: the CDR3 ends without its conserved phenylalanine or tryptophan. The chain uses TRBV28 and TRBJ2-7; perhaps TRBD2 as D (5 bases). This CDR3 region has 14 residues. Germline V gene sequence: CDR1 MDHEN, CDR2 SYDVKM. V was trimmed by 5 bases and J by 0 bases, leaving 11 bases between them. The DNA for the CDR3 is TGTGCCAGCAGTCGGGGAAGGAGCTCCTACGAGCAGTACCTC. Translating it yields CASSRGRSSYEQYL.

V usage is TRBV18 and J usage is TRBJ1-5; 7 nucleotides align to TRBD1. Germline CDR1 and CDR2: KGHSH and LQKENI. V lost 3 bases, J lost 3 bases, and 5 bases stayed unmatched. This CDR3 is built from 15 residues. CDR3: CASSPDRTFNQPQHF. The CDR3 DNA reads TGTGCCAGCTCACCGGACAGGACTTTCAATCAGCCCCAGCATTTT.

This sequence joins TRBV5-1 and TRBJ2-3; 7 bases agree with TRBD1. This CDR3 contains 16 residues. From germline, CDR1 is SGHRS and CDR2 YFSETQ. Germline trimming cut 0 bases from V and 3 bases from J; bases unmatched to any gene: 7. The CDR3 sequence is CASSLGRGRGTDTQYF. The CDR3 DNA reads as TGCGCCAGCAGCTTGGGAAGGGGGCGAGGGACAGATACGCAGTATTTT.

The chain links TRBV18 to TRBJ1-6, with D tentatively TRBD1 (6 bases). The germline V gene has CDR1 KGHSH and CDR2 LQKENI. This CDR3 spans 15 amino acids. Trimming stripped 6 bases from V and 4 bases from J, with 13 bases between. CDR3 bases: TGTGCCAGCTCTCGGGGACAAGGATATAATTCACCCCTCCACTTT. The encoded protein is CASSRGQGYNSPLHF.

The chain uses TRBV7-9 and TRBJ2-1; TRBD2 aligns across 9 bases. There are 15 residues in the CDR3. CDR1 and CDR2 from the germline V gene are SEHNR and FQNEAQ (reference sequence). V was clipped by 1 base and J by 6 bases; unmatched bases: 4. The CDR3 loop reads CASSLEAGGVNEQFF. In nucleotides, the CDR3 is TGTGCCAGCAGCTTAGAGGCGGGAGGGGTCAATGAGCAGTTCTTC.

This chain connects TRBV7-9 to TRBJ2-7; 7 nucleotides agree with TRBD1. The CDR3 length is 17 residues. The V gene's germline CDR1 is SEHNR and CDR2 FQNEAQ (reference sequence). Trimming took 0 bases from V and 0 from J; bases not matched to a gene: 8. CDR3 residues: CASSLALTGESSYEQYF. The CDR3 coding sequence is TGTGCCAGCAGCTTAGCCCTCACAGGGGAGAGCTCCTACGAGCAGTACTTC.

V and J are TRBV11-2 and TRBJ1-4; the D is unclear. The CDR3 runs to 12 residues. Trimming pared 6 bases from V and 8 bases from J, leaving 10 bases between. Germline V gene sequence: CDR1 SGHAT, CDR2 FQNNGV. Here the CDR3 reads CASRRAAEKLFF. CDR3 sequence (DNA): TGTGCCAGCAGGAGGGCCGCCGAAAAACTGTTTTTT.